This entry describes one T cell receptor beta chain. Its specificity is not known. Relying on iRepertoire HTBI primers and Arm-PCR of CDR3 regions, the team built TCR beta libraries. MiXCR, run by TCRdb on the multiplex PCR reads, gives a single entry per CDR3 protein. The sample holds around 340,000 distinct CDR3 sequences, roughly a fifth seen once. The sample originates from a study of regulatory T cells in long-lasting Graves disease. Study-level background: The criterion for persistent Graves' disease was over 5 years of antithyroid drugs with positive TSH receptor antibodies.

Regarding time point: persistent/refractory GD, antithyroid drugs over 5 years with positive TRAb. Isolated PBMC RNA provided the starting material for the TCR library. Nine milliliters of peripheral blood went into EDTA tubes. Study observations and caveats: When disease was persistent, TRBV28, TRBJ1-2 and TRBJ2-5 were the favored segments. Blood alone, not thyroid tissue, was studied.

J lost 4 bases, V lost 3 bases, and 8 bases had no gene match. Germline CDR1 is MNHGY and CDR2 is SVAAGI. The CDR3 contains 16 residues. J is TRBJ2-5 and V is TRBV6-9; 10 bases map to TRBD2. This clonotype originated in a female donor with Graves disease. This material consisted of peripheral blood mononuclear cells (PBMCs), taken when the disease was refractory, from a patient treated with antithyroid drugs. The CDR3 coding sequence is TGTGCCAGCAGTTACAGCGGGGGGGCCGGGGCAGAGACCCAGTACTTC. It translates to CASSYSGGAGAETQYF.